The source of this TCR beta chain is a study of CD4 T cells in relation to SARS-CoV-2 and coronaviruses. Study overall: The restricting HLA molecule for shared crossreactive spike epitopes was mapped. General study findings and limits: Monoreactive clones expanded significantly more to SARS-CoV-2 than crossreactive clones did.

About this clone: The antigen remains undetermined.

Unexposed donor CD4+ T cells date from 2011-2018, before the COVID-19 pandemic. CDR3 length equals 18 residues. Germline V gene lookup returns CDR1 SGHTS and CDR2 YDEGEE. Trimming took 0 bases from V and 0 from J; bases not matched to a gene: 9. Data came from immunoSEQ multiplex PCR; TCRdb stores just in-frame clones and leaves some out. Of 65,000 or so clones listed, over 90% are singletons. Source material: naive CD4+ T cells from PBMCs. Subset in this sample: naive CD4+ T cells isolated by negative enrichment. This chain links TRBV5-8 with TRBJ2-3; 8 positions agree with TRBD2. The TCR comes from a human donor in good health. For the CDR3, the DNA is TGTGCCAGCAGCTTGGCCCCGCTTAGCGGGGCTAGCACAGATACGCAGTATTTT. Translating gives CASSLAPLSGASTDTQYF. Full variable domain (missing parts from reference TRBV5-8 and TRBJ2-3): EAGVTQSPTHLIKTRGQQATLRCSPISGHTSVYWYQQALGLGLQFLLWYDEGEERNRGNFPPRFSGRQFPNYSSELNVNALELEDSALYLCASSLAPLSGASTDTQYFGPGTRLTVL.